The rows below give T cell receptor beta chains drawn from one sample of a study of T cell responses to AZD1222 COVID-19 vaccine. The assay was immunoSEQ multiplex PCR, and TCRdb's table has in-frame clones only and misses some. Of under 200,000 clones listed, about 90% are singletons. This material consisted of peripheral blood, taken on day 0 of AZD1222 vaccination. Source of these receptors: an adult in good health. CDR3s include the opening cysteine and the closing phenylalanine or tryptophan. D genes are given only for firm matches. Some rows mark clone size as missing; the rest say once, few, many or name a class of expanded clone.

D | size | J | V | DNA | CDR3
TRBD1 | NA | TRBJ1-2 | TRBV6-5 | TGTGCCAGCAGCCGGGACAGGGAAATTCAGGGCTACACCTTC | CASSRDREIQGYTF
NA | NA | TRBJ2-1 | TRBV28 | TGTGCCAGCAGTTATCGCTCCTACAATGAGCAGTTCTTC | CASSYRSYNEQFF
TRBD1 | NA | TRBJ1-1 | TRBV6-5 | TGTGCCAGCACTATAGGGACAGGGAGGACTGAAGCTTTCTTT | CASTIGTGRTEAFF
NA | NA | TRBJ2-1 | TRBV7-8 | TGTGCCAGCAGCTTAACGTTTCCCGACACCCCCCGGAAAAGCTACAATGAGCAGTTCTTC | CASSLTFPDTPRKSYNEQFF
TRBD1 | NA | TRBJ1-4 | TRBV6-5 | TGTGCCGGACAGGCGGAGGACACAGTAGGGAAACTGTTTTTT | CAGQAEDTVGKLFF
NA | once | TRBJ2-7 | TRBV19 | TGTGCCAGTAGCGAAGTTGCGGCGAGCTCCTACGAGCAGTACTTC | CASSEVAASSYEQYF
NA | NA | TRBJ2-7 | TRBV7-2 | TGTGCCAGCAGCTTAGGAGGGAGCACCTACGAGCAGTACTTC | CASSLGGSTYEQYF
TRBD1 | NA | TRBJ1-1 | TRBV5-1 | TGCGCCAGCAGCTTGGACCGCAGGGGGACTGAAGCTTTCTTT | CASSLDRRGTEAFF
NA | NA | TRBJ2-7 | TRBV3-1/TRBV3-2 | TGTGCCAGCAGCCAAGATCTGGCGTTCGAGCAGTACTTC | CASSQDLAFEQYF
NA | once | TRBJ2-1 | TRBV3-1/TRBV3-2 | TGTGCCAGCAGCCAAGGATCTACGGCAGGGAAGTTCTTC | CASSQGSTAGKFF
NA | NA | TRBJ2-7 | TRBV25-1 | TGTGCCAGCAGTGAAAGGGACGAGCAGTACTTC | CASSERDEQYF
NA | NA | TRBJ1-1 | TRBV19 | TGTGCCAGTAGTATAGGAGGTGGCAGGGGAAACACTGAAGCTTTCTTT | CASSIGGGRGNTEAFF
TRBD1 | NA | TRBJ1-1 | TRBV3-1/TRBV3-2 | TGTGCCAGCAGCACACGAAAAACCGGGACAGGGGTCCCGAACACTGAAGCTTTCTTT | CASSTRKTGTGVPNTEAFF
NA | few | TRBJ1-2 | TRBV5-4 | TGTGCCAGCAGCCCCGTGGGGCGCAACTATGGCTACACCTTC | CASSPVGRNYGYTF
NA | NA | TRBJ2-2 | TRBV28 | TGTGCAAGCAGAGGGACAACGAACACCGGGGAGCTGTTTTTT | CASRGTTNTGELFF
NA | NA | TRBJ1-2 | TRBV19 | TGTGCCAGTAGTGACCCGCCGACAGGCTACTATGGCTACACCTTC | CASSDPPTGYYGYTF
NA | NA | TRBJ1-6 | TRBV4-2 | TGTGCCAGCAGCCAAGGTTCTCCCGGACGGGAATATAATTCACCCCTCCACTTT | CASSQGSPGREYNSPLHF
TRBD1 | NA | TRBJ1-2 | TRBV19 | TGTGCCAGTAGTATCCGGACAGGGGCTAACTATGGCTACACCTTC | CASSIRTGANYGYTF
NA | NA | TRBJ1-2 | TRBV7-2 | TGTGCCAGCAGCTTAGTTACGACAGTATCTGGCTACACCTTC | CASSLVTTVSGYTF
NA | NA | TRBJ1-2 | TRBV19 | TGTGCCAGTAGTATAGATACCAGCAGGGACTATGGCTACACCTTC | CASSIDTSRDYGYTF
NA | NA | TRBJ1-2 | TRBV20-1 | TGCAGTGCTAGTGGACAGCCAACTAACTATGGCTACACCTTC | CSASGQPTNYGYTF
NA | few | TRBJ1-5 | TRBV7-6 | TGTGCCAGCAGCTTAACGGGGTCTAGCAATCAGCCCCAGCATTTT | CASSLTGSSNQPQHF
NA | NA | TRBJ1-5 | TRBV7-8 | TGTGCCAGCAGCTTAGACACTTATAGCAATCAGCCCCAGCATTTT | CASSLDTYSNQPQHF
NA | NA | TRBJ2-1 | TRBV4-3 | TGCGCCAGCAGCCAAGCGCCGGGGGCGCGGTACAATGAGCAGTTCTTC | CASSQAPGARYNEQFF
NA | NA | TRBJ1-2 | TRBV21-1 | TGTGCCAGCAGGACCGGGACAGGGGTCGATGGCTACACCTTC | CASRTGTGVDGYTF
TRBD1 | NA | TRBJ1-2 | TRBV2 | TGTGCCAGCAGTGTTTCCGGGACAGGGGCCTATGGCTACACCTTC | CASSVSGTGAYGYTF
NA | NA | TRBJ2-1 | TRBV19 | TGTGCCAGTAGACCCTCGGGACGTCAGAGGAATGAGCAGTTCTTC | CASRPSGRQRNEQFF
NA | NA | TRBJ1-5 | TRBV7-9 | TGTGCCAGCAGCTTAGGGAATCAGCCCCAGCATTTT | CASSLGNQPQHF
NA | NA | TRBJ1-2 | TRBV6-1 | TGTGCCAGCAGTGAACCAATTGGGGGGTCGGGAGCCTCCAACTATGGCTACACCTTC | CASSEPIGGSGASNYGYTF
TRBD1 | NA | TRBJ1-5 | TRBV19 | TGTGCCAGTAGTGCGTTCGTTGGGGGACAGGGCTCCGGGCAGCCCCAGCATTTT | CASSAFVGGQGSGQPQHF